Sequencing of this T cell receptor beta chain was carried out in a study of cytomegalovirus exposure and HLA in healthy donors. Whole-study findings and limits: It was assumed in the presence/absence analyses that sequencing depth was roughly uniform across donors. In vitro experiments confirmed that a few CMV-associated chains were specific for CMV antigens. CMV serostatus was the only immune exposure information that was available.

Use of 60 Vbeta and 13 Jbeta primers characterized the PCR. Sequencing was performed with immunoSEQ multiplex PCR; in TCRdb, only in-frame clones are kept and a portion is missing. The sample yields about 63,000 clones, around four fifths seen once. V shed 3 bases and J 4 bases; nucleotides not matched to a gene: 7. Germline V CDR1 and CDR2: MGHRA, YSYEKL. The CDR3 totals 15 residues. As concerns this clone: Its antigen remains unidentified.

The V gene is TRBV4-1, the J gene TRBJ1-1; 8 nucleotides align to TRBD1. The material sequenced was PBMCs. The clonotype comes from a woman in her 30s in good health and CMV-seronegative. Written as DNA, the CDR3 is TGCGCCAGCAGCCAGCCGCAGGGGGCGATCACTGAAGCTTTCTTT. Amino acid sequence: CASSQPQGAITEAFF.